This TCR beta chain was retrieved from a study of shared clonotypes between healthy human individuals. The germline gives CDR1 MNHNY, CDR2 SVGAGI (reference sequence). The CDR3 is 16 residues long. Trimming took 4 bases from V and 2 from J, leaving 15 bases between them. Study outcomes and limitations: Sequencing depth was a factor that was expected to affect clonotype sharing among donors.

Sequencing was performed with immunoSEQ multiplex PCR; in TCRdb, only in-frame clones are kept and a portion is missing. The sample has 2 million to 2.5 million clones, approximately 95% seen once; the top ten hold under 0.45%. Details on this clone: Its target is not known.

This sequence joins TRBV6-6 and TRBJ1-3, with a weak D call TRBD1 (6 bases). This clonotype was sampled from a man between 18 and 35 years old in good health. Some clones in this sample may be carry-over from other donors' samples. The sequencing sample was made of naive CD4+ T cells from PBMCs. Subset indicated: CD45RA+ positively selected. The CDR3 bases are TGTGCCAGCAGTTCTCGTAAGGGGGTTACTGGAAACACCATATATTTT. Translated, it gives CASSSRKGVTGNTIYF.